What follows is one T cell receptor beta chain and its context. The entry originates in a study of beta chain features in type 1 diabetes. The overall study: What patients shared with healthy donors was a similar profile of age, gender and cell yields. All samples together contributed 107,917,701 sorted cells for examination.

Reverse transcribing all isolated RNA meant expressed TCRB transcripts were sequenced. Data came from immunoSEQ multiplex PCR; TCRdb stores just in-frame clones and leaves some out. The data show around 430,000 clones, around 28% seen once. CDR3 length: 13 residues. The trim removed 5 bases at V and 4 bases at J, leaving 1 base unmatched. Germline V gene sequence: CDR1 MGHDK, CDR2 SYGVNS. This chain links TRBV25-1 with TRBJ1-5, with 8 bases identical to TRBD1. The sample was naive CD4+ T cells from blood. This clonotype was obtained from a young man in good health. The CDR3 is CASSRQGNQPQHF. CDR3 nucleotides: TGTGCCAGCAGTCGACAGGGGAATCAGCCCCAGCATTTT.